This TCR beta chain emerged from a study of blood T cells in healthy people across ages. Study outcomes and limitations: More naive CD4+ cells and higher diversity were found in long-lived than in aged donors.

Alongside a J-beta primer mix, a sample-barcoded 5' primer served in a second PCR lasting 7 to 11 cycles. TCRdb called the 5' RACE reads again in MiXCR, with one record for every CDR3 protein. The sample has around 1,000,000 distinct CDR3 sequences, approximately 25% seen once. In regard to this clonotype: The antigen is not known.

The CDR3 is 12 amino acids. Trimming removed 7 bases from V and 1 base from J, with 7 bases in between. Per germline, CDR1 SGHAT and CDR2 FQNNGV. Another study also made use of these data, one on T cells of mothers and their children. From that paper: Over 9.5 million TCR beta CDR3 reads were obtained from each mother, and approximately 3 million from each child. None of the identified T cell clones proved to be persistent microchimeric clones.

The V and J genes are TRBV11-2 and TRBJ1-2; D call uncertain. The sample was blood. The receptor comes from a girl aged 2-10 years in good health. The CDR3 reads CASKGLNYGYTF. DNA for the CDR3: TGTGCCAGCAAGGGTCTTAACTATGGCTACACCTTC.